The clone carrying this TCR beta chain has ten or more counts. Its target is not known. As to time point: newly diagnosed GD, antithyroid drugs for less than 3 months. TCR sequences were obtained from RNA taken from PBMCs. Peripheral blood, 8.5 to 10 milliliters per patient, was collected in EDTA tubes. With iRepertoire HTBI primers and Arm-PCR of CDR3 regions, TCR beta libraries were built. TCRdb fed the multiplex PCR reads into MiXCR, producing one record per CDR3 protein. The sample contains around 450,000 distinct CDR3 sequences, roughly 15% of which appear only once. This CDR3 region has 15 residues. Trimming removed 6 bases from V and 1 base from J; junction bases left unmatched: 5. Germline lookup yields CDR1 LNHDA and CDR2 SQIVND (reference sequence). These data are taken from a study of regulatory T cells in long-lasting Graves disease. Study findings and constraints: Few sampled subjects may have lowered accuracy.

The same specimen was also included in a second study, on T cells in Graves' hyperthyroidism and ophthalmopathy. That study adds: No progression to ophthalmopathy during 18 months of follow-up defined stable disease. RT-PCR in the first round (using the HTBI primer set) targeted the TCR CDR3.

This sequence joins TRBV19 and TRBJ2-1; TRBD2 agrees at 8 bases. The source is a middle-aged woman with Graves disease. Sequences were derived from peripheral blood mononuclear cells (PBMCs), sampled at new diagnosis, from a patient treated with antithyroid drugs. CDR3 amino acids: CASRSGSKSYNEQFF. The CDR3 nucleotides read TGTGCCAGTAGGAGCGGGAGTAAATCCTACAATGAGCAGTTCTTC. The whole variable domain, filled in from reference TRBV19 and TRBJ2-1, reads DGGITQSPKYLFRKEGQNVTLSCEQNLNHDAMYWYRQDPGQGLRLIYYSQIVNDFQKGDIAEGYSVSREKKESFPLTVTSAQKNPTAFYLCASRSGSKSYNEQFFGPGTRLTVL.